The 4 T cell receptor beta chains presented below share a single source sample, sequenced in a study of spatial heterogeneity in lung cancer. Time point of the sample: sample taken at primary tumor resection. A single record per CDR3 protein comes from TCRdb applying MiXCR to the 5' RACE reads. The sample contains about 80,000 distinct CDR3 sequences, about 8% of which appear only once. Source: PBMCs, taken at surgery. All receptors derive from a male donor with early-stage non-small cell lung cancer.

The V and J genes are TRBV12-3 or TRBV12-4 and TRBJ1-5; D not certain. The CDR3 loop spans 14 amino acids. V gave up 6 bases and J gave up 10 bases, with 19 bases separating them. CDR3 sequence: CASSPGIENRPQHF. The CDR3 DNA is TGTGCCAGCAGCCCCGGGATAGAGAATCGACCCCAGCATTTT.

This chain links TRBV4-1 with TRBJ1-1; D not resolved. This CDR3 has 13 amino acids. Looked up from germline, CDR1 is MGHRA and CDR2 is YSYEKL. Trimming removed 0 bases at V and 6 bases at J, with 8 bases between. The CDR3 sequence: CASSQDQFPEAFF. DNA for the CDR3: TGCGCCAGCAGCCAAGATCAGTTCCCTGAAGCTTTCTTT.

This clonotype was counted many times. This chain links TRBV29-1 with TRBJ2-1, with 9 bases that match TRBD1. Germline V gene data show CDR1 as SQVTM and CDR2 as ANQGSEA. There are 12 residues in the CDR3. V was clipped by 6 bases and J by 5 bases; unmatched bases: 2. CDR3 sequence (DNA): TGCAGCGTAGGACAGGGGAACAATGAGCAGTTCTTC. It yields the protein CSVGQGNNEQFF.

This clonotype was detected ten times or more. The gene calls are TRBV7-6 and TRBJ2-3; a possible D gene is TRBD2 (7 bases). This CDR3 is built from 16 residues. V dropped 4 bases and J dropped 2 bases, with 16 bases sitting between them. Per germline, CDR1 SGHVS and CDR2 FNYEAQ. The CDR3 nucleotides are TGTGCCAGCAGCTGGACAGCGGGAAGGTCCACAGATACGCAGTATTTT. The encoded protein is CASSWTAGRSTDTQYF.